Below are 16 T cell receptor beta chains sequenced from a single sample in a study of CD8+ T cells in alopecia areata. RNA was isolated and reverse transcribed to cDNA, the sequencing template. Generated by immunoSEQ multiplex PCR, the TCRdb table keeps only in-frame clones and is missing some. The sample contains 100,000 to 120,000 clones, approximately 60% of which appear only once. The sample comprised CD8+ T cells sorted from blood. The receptors shown here come from a human donor in good health.

This clone came up a few times. This chain links TRBV4-1 with TRBJ2-7; possibly TRBD1 for D (6 bases). The CDR3 covers 15 residues. CDR1 is MGHRA, CDR2 YSYEKL, per germline. V gave up 1 base and J gave up 2 bases, with 12 bases separating them. This chain's CDR3 is CASSQGGRGPYEQYF. The CDR3 DNA follows: TGCGCCAGCAGCCAAGGCGGCAGGGGCCCCTACGAGCAGTACTTC.

In DNA, the CDR3 is TGTGCCAGCAGCTTCCCAGGGCCCTACAATGAGCAGTTCTTC. Amino acid sequence: CASSFPGPYNEQFF. This chain links TRBV7-9 with TRBJ2-1; D is perhaps TRBD1 (5 bases). V was shortened by 3 bases and J by 2 bases, with 8 bases between the two germline ends. The CDR3 length is 14 residues. Per germline, CDR1 SEHNR and CDR2 FQNEAQ (reference sequence). The full variable domain, with the rest looked up from reference TRBV7-9 and TRBJ2-1, is DTGVSQNPRHKITKRGQNVTFRCDPISEHNRLYWYRQTLGQGPEFLTYFQNEAQLEKSRLLSDRFSAERPKGSFSTLEIQRTEQGDSAMYLCASSFPGPYNEQFFGPGTRLTVL.

The rearrangement uses TRBV30 and TRBJ1-1; unclear D gene. The CDR3 extends over 15 amino acids. V gave up 1 base and J gave up 1 base, with 13 bases separating them. Looked up from germline, CDR1 is GTSNPN and CDR2 is SVGIG (reference sequence). The CDR3 DNA reads as TGTGCCTGGAGTGGGTGGTCGCGGGAGAACACTGAAGCTTTCTTT. Amino acids: CAWSGWSRENTEAFF.

This chain joins TRBV15 and TRBJ1-6, with a possible D match to TRBD1 (5 bases). CDR3 length equals 14 residues. Germline-derived CDR1 and CDR2 are LNHNV and YYDKDF (reference sequence). V lost 6 bases to trimming and J lost 7 bases, with 13 bases between them. The CDR3 DNA sequence: TGTGCCACCAGTAACCGGGGCCTAAATTCACCCCTCCACTTT. Translated: CATSNRGLNSPLHF.

This clone showed up just a few times. The V call is TRBV29-1, the J call TRBJ2-7; no firm D call. V was clipped by 3 bases and J by 2 bases, with 11 bases between them. CDR3 length: 13 residues. Germline CDR1 SQVTM, CDR2 ANQGSEA. The CDR3 DNA follows: TGCAGCGTTGAGTCTACAGACACCTACGAGCAGTACTTC. This encodes CSVESTDTYEQYF.

V is TRBV5-1 and J is TRBJ1-2, with D unresolved. The CDR3 is made up of 14 amino acids. V lost 1 base and J 3 bases, leaving 10 bases between the germline ends. Germline CDR1 reads SGHRS; CDR2 reads YFSETQ. CDR3 DNA sequence: TGCGCCAGCAGCTTGATCGAAAGGGACTATGGCTACACCTTC. Protein: CASSLIERDYGYTF.

This clone has a handful of counts. The gene calls are TRBV29-1 and TRBJ2-7; the D gene is possibly TRBD2 (6 bases). With 4 bases removed from V and 3 bases from J, the gap between germline ends came to 13 bases. Germline V gene lookup returns CDR1 SQVTM and CDR2 ANQGSEA. The CDR3 contains 13 residues. This CDR3 is CSVATGTHYEQYF. The CDR3, as DNA: TGCAGCGTTGCTACGGGGACTCACTACGAGCAGTACTTC.

This chain links TRBV13 with TRBJ2-1, with D possibly matching TRBD2 (6 bases). From germline, CDR1 is PRHDT and CDR2 FYEKMQ (reference sequence). This CDR3 spans 16 amino acids. The V end lost 1 base, the J end lost 0 bases, and 10 bases lay between the germline ends. The CDR3 region is CASSLEGAGSYNEQFF. In DNA form, the CDR3 reads TGTGCCAGCAGCTTAGAGGGAGCGGGCTCCTACAATGAGCAGTTCTTC.

The rearrangement joins TRBV7-2 to TRBJ2-7; the D is unclear. Trimming took off 4 bases at V and 3 bases at J, with 10 bases between the two ends. The CDR3 sequence is 13 residues long. Germline V lookup: CDR1 SGHTA, CDR2 FQGNSA. The CDR3 bases are TGTGCCAGCAGCTATCAGACGAACTACGAGCAGTACTTC. Its translation: CASSYQTNYEQYF.

In its sample, this clone was seen once. The chain uses TRBV28 and TRBJ1-5, with unresolved D. This CDR3 comprises 14 residues. The germline V gene encodes CDR1 MDHEN and CDR2 SYDVKM. V lost 4 bases, J lost 4 bases, and 11 bases lay in between. Here the CDR3 reads CASSSGVRNQPQHF. For the CDR3, the DNA is TGTGCCAGCAGTTCGGGAGTTAGGAATCAGCCCCAGCATTTT.

The chain combines TRBV5-1 with TRBJ1-1, with D perhaps matching TRBD1 (5 bases). V was clipped by 0 bases and J by 5 bases, with 11 bases between them. The CDR3 is made up of 14 amino acids. Germline V CDR1 and CDR2: SGHRS, YFSETQ. CDR3 bases: TGCGCCAGCAGCTTGGCCGCTGGGGGTACTGAAGCTTTCTTT. This codes for CASSLAAGGTEAFF.

The gene calls are TRBV2 and TRBJ2-5, with TRBD1 matching 7 bases. The length of the CDR3 is 14 residues. Germline CDR1 and CDR2: SNHLY and FYNNEI. V was clipped by 5 bases and J by 0 bases; unmatched bases: 3. CDR3 residues: CASSPDRYQETQYF. DNA for the CDR3: TGTGCCAGCAGTCCGGACAGGTACCAAGAGACCCAGTACTTC.

This chain connects TRBV29-1 to TRBJ2-3; TRBD1 aligns across 12 bases. V lost 2 bases, J lost 5 bases, and 8 bases stayed unmatched. Germline CDR1 and CDR2: SQVTM and ANQGSEA. The CDR3 has 16 amino acids. The CDR3 loop is CSVEKGDRGRGDTQYF. DNA for the CDR3: TGCAGCGTTGAAAAAGGGGACAGGGGGCGAGGAGATACGCAGTATTTT.

The CDR3 DNA is TGTGCTAGTGCCCCTTGGATGGGAGAAGGGGGAGAGACCCAGTACTTC. This translates into CASAPWMGEGGETQYF. This chain links TRBV12-5 with TRBJ2-5; a weak D match, TRBD1 (6 bases). Deletions cut 7 bases from V and 4 bases from J, with 22 bases between. Germline-derived CDR1 and CDR2 are LGHNT and FRNRAP. The CDR3 is made up of 16 amino acids.

This clone appeared a few times. The chain couples TRBV13 to TRBJ2-7; 9 bases agree with TRBD1. V shed 5 bases and J 5 bases; nucleotides not matched to a gene: 10. CDR1 PRHDT and CDR2 FYEKMQ come from the germline V gene (reference sequence). The CDR3 spans 15 residues. The CDR3 loop reads CASSRTGTGFHEQYF. The CDR3 DNA is TGTGCCAGCAGCAGGACCGGGACAGGGTTCCACGAGCAGTACTTC.

V usage is TRBV25-1 and J usage is TRBJ2-2; TRBD1 matches 11 bases. The CDR3 spans 15 residues. The germline V gene encodes CDR1 MGHDK and CDR2 SYGVNS. V lost 5 bases, J lost 6 bases, and 5 bases stayed unmatched. As DNA, the CDR3 is TGTGCCAGCAGTAGGACAGGGGGCGCCCCCGGGGAGCTGTTTTTT. It translates to CASSRTGGAPGELFF. Looking up the rest from reference TRBV25-1 and TRBJ2-2 gives the full variable domain: EADIYQTPRYLVIGTGKKITLECSQTMGHDKMYWYQQDPGMELHLIHYSYGVNSTEKGDLSSESTVSRIRTEHFPLTLESARPSHTSQYLCASSRTGGAPGELFFGEGSRLTVL.